A single sample is the source of the 9 T cell receptor beta chains below, sequenced in a study of chemoradiotherapy in HPV16-positive cancers. Clones were read by immunoSEQ multiplex PCR, and TCRdb kept only the in-frame ones, dropping some. Among approximately 3,200 clones listed, 80% to 95% were seen once. Here the sequenced sample was tumor tissue, taken from a patient who underwent chemoradiotherapy. These receptors all stem from a human donor with HPV-associated anogenital cancer.

The CDR3 DNA reads as TGTGCCAGCTTCACCGGACAGTGGTCAGATACGCAGTATTTT. Its translation is CASFTGQWSDTQYF. V and J are TRBV5-5 and TRBJ2-3; tentatively, D is TRBD1 (6 bases). Germline CDR1 reads SGHKS; CDR2 reads YYEKEE (reference sequence). This CDR3 has 14 residues. Trimming took off 7 bases at V and 4 bases at J, with 16 bases between the two ends.

This clone showed up just a few times. CDR3 DNA: TGTGCCAGCAGCTTAGGGTCGGGGGCCAAAAACATTCAGTACTTC. Its protein product is CASSLGSGAKNIQYF. V and J are TRBV13 and TRBJ2-4; tentative D call: TRBD2 (5 bases). V shed 0 bases and J shed 1 base, with 7 bases lying between them. Germline lookup yields CDR1 PRHDT and CDR2 FYEKMQ (reference sequence). This CDR3 comprises 15 residues.

This clone was observed once. The V gene is TRBV29-1, the J gene TRBJ1-1; TRBD1 is a possible D gene (6 bases). V was shortened by 5 bases and J by 4 bases, with 14 bases between the two germline ends. This CDR3 spans 13 amino acids. Per the germline V gene, CDR1 is SQVTM and CDR2 is ANQGSEA. The CDR3: CSVQSLGGTEAFF. The CDR3, as DNA: TGCAGCGTTCAATCTTTAGGGGGCACTGAAGCTTTCTTT.

The V call is TRBV6-4, the J call TRBJ2-1, with a weak D call TRBD1 (6 bases). Trimming removed 6 bases from V and 6 bases from J, with 18 bases in between. This CDR3 is 15 amino acids long. Germline V CDR1 and CDR2: MRHNA, SNTAGT. In DNA form, the CDR3 reads TGTGCCAGCAGCGCAACAGGGTCCGAGGCCAATGAGCAGTTCTTC. This encodes CASSATGSEANEQFF.

The chain joins TRBV27 to TRBJ2-7; TRBD2 might be the D (6 bases). V gave up 5 bases and J gave up 6 bases, with 17 bases separating them. Germline CDR1 is MNHEY and CDR2 is SMNVEV (reference sequence). This CDR3 contains 14 residues. The CDR3 here is CASSLGGNGLEQYF. The CDR3 DNA sequence: TGTGCCAGCAGTCTAGGAGGGAATGGGCTCGAGCAGTACTTC.

To note about this clone: The identical CDR3 is also encoded by other nucleotide sequences in the sample. This chain uses TRBV7-6 with TRBJ1-4, with D unresolved. Trimming cost V 0 bases and J 8 bases, with 7 bases left between them. The CDR3 totals 13 residues. From germline, CDR1 is SGHVS and CDR2 FNYEAQ. The CDR3 DNA is TGTGCCAGCAGCTTAGCGTTGGGGGAAAAACTGTTTTTT. Protein sequence: CASSLALGEKLFF. The entire variable domain, with the rest obtained from reference TRBV7-6 and TRBJ1-4, is as follows: GAGVSQSPRYKVTKRGQDVALRCDPISGHVSLYWYRQALGQGPEFLTYFNYEAQQDKSGLPNDRFSAERPEGSISTLTIQRTEQRDSAMYRCASSLALGEKLFFGSGTQLSVL.

The gene calls are TRBV11-2 and TRBJ2-2, with 8 bases that match TRBD2. The CDR3 loop spans 17 amino acids. Germline CDR1 and CDR2: SGHAT and FQNNGV. The V segment lost 0 bases and the J segment 1 base; nucleotides outside the gene matches: 4. The CDR3 bases are TGTGCCAGCAGCTTAGAGTCCAGCGGGGGGAACACCGGGGAGCTGTTTTTT. It codes for CASSLESSGGNTGELFF. Together with reference TRBV11-2 and TRBJ2-2, the CDR3 gives the full variable domain: EAGVAQSPRYKIIEKRQSVAFWCNPISGHATLYWYQQILGQGPKLLIQFQNNGVVDDSQLPKDRFSAERLKGVDSTLKIQPAKLEDSAVYLCASSLESSGGNTGELFFGEGSRLTVL.

This sequence joins TRBV5-4 and TRBJ2-5; the D call may be TRBD1 or TRBD2 (5 bases each). The CDR3 extends over 14 amino acids. The V end was cut by 4 bases, the J end by 4 bases, with 14 bases between. Germline CDR1 reads SGHNT; CDR2 reads YYREEE (reference sequence). The CDR3 here is CASSRGTSGETQYF. CDR3 in DNA: TGTGCCAGCAGCCGGGGCACTTCGGGAGAGACCCAGTACTTC.

The chain has TRBV9 and TRBJ1-1; D gene ambiguous. V was shortened by 4 bases and J by 1 base, with 11 bases between the two germline ends. Germline CDR1 is SGDLS and CDR2 is YYNGEE. The CDR3 is 14 residues long. The CDR3 loop reads CASSRREGNTEAFF. The CDR3 DNA reads as TGTGCCAGCAGCAGGAGGGAGGGGAACACTGAAGCTTTCTTT.